This record looks at one T cell receptor beta chain sequence and its context. No antigen is known for it. Within one base of it there is no much larger clone, and no base qualities were kept. This sample was taken from a study of T cell changes during pregnancy in multiple sclerosis (dated by TCRdb to between 2018 and 2021). Describing the broader study: Changes in the T cell repertoire over the course of pregnancy were examined in this study in women with multiple sclerosis.

Library preparation employed the immunoSEQ multiplex PCR assay. TCRdb mirrors the immuneACCESS table, restricted to in-frame sequences. Some clones are absent from its copies; in checked studies, under half trace to an unresolved V gene, and the reason for the others is unknown. The sample data list approximately 90,000 clones, and roughly 94% of these were observed just once. The ten largest make up roughly 0.81% of the sample. The CDR3, from cysteine to phenylalanine, totals 12 residues. The read is trimmed to its CDR3 DNA, 36 bases read in frame from base 1. V is shortened by 7 bases, J by 6 bases, and the region joining them spans 12 bases. CDR1 LNHDA and CDR2 SQIVND are derived from the germline V gene (reference sequence).

The source is a female donor with multiple sclerosis, enrolled in a pregnancy study. Sequenced here: peripheral blood, sampled in the third trimester of pregnancy. The sequence links TRBV19 to TRBJ2-5; the D gene is perhaps TRBD2, from 5 matching bases. The CDR3 corresponds to CASNIREKTQYF. The nucleotide sequence reads TGTGCCAGTAACATCCGGGAAAAGACCCAGTACTTC.